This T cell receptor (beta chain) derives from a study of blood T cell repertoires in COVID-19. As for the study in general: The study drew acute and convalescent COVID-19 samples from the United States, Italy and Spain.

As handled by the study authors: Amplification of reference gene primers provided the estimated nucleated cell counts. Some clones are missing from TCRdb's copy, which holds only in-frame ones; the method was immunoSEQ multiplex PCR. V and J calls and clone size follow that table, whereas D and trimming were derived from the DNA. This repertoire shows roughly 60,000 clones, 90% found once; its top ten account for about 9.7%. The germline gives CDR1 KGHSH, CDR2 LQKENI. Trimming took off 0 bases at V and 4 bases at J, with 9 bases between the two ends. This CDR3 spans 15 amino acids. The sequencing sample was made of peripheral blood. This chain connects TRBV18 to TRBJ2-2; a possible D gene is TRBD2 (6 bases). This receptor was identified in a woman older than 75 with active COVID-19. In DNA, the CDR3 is TGTGCCAGCTCACCACCGGGACTTGGCACCGGGGAGCTGTTTTTT. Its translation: CASSPPGLGTGELFF.